The present entry profiles one T cell receptor (beta chain) with its context. No antigen is known for it. Via MiXCR, TCRdb re-called the reads, giving one row per CDR3 protein. The table has fewer than 950,000 distinct CDR3 sequences, around a third seen once. This specimen comes from a study of T cell repertoires in cytomegalovirus infection. Study details: It was recently identified HLA-C-restricted and well-studied HLA-B-restricted CMV epitopes that the study used. TCR beta signatures that were public indicated CMV infection and matching HLA type. General study results and limits: In two of eight donors, the top clonotype was HLA-C-restricted CMV-specific.

The CDR3 length is 16 residues. Trimming removed 4 bases from V and 2 bases from J; junction bases left unmatched: 8. Germline CDR1 reads SGHTA; CDR2 reads FQGNSA. Specimen: cultured CD8+ T cells from PBMCs, collected from culture after CMV antigen stimulation. The clonotype originates from a human donor in good health (CMV status not recorded). Some clones in this sample may be carry-over from other donors' samples. This rearrangement joins TRBV7-2 to TRBJ2-7, with 10 bases identical to TRBD1. Here the CDR3 reads CASSSTGTGVPYEQYF. DNA for the CDR3: TGTGCCAGCAGCTCAACCGGGACAGGGGTCCCCTACGAGCAGTACTTC.